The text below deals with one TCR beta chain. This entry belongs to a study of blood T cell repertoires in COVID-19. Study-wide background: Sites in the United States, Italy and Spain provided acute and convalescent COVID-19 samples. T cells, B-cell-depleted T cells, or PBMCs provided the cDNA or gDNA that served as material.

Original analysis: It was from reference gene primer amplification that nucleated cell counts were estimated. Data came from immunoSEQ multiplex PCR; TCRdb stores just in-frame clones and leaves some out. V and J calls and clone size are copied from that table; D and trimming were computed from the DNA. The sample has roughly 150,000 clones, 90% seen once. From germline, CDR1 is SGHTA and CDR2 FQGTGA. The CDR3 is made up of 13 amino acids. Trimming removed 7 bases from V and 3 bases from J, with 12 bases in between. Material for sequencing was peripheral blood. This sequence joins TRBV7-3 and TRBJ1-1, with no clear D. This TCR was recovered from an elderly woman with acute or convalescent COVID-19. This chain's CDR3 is CASTRPGYTEAFF. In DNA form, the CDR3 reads TGTGCCAGCACCCGGCCGGGGTACACTGAAGCTTTCTTT.